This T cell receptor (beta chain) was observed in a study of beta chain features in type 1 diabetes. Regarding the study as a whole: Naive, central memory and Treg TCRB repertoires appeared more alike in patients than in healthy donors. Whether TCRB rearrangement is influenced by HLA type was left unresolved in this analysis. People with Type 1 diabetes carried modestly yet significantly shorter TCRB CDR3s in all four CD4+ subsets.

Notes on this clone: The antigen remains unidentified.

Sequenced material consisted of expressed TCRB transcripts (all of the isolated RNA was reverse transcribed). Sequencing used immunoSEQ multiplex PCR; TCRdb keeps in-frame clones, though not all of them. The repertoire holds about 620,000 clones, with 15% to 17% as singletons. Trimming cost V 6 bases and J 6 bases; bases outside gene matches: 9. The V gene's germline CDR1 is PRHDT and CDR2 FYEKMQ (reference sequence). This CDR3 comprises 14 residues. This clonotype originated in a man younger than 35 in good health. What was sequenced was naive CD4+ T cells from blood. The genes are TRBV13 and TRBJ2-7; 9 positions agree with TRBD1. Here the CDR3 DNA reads TGTGCCAGCAGTCCCGACAGGGGGACGGGCGAGCAGTACTTC. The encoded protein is CASSPDRGTGEQYF.